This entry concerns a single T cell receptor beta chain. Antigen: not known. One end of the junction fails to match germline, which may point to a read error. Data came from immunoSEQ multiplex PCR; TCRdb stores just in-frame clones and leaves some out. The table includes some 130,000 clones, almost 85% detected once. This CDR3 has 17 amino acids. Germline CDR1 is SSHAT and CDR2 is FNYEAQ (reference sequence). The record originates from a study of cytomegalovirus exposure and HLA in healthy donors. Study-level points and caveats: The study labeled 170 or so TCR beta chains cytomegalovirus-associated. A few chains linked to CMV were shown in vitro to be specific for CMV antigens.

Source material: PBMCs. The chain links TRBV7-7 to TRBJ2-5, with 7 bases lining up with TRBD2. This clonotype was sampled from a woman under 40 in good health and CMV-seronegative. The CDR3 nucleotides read TGTGCTAGCAGCCCTGCCCCGGGGAGGGGAGGGCAAGAGACCCAGTACTTC. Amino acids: CASSPAPGRGGQETQYF.